A single sample gave rise to the 20 T cell receptor beta chains below, sequenced in a study of early T cells in non-severe SARS-CoV-2 infection listed by TCRdb under 2021. Library method: 5' RACE. The reads were generated on a NextSeq 500. Through fastp at Q25 and MiXCR, TCRdb rebuilt clones from the public reads, retaining in-frame beta chains. Rows with a matching CDR3 protein are joined into one entry that keeps the most common DNA and genes. This sample has under 50,000 distinct CDR3 sequences in its table, and roughly 4.5% of those were observed once. The ten biggest clones cover roughly 6% of the sample. The sample was whole blood. The receptors come from an adult who was a healthcare worker with PCR-confirmed SARS-CoV-2 infection or an uninfected control (not recorded which).

Ten or more counts support this clonotype. The gene calls are TRBV27 and TRBJ1-1; TRBD1 matches at 10 bases. The CDR3 covers 17 residues. CDR1 is MNHEY, CDR2 SMNVEV, per germline (reference sequence). J was trimmed by 6 bases and V by 10 bases; bases with no gene match: 20. CDR3 amino acids: CATRTRTGGTTGAEAFF. Written as DNA, the CDR3 is TGTGCCACCAGGACTCGGACAGGGGGAACGACTGGCGCTGAAGCTTTCTTT.

Comments on this clonotype: A much larger clone lies one base from this, so it may be a read error. The chain carries TRBV12-3 or TRBV12-4 and TRBJ2-3; 9 positions agree with TRBD1. This CDR3 contains 16 residues. The junction had 10 bases not matched to a gene; V was cut back by 5 bases and J by 4 bases. In DNA, the CDR3 is TGTGCCAGCAGTGCCAACACAGGGGGCGCGGCAGATACGCAGTATTTT. Its protein is CASSANTGGAADTQYF.

A few counts support this clonotype. The chain employs TRBV20-1 and TRBJ2-5, with 9 bases identical to TRBD2. Trimming cost V 2 bases and J 7 bases; bases outside gene matches: 8. CDR1 and CDR2 (germline): DFQATT, SNEGSKA (reference sequence). This CDR3 comprises 14 residues. The CDR3 nucleotides read TGCAGTGCTAGATCCGCTAGCGGGATGTGGACCCAGTACTTC. As protein: CSARSASGMWTQYF.

This clonotype was detected ten times or more. The V and J genes are TRBV10-1 and TRBJ1-5; D uncertain. Germline CDR1 and CDR2: WNHNN and SYGVQD (reference sequence). CDR3 length: 11 amino acids. V was trimmed by 10 bases and J by 6 bases, leaving 10 bases between them. CDR3 coding DNA: TGCGCCAAAGTTGTAGGTCAGCCCCAGCATTTT. This codes for CAKVVGQPQHF.

V and J are TRBV18 and TRBJ2-3, with D unresolved. With 3 bases removed from V and 2 bases from J, the gap between germline ends came to 9 bases. The V gene's germline CDR1 is KGHSH and CDR2 LQKENI. The CDR3 loop spans 14 amino acids. The CDR3: CASSPRSNTDTQYF. DNA of the CDR3: TGTGCCAGCTCACCCAGATCAAACACAGATACGCAGTATTTT.

This chain connects TRBV27 to TRBJ1-5, with D hard to call. The CDR3 is 10 amino acids. CDR1 is MNHEY and CDR2 is SMNVEV in the germline V gene (reference sequence). The V end lost 7 bases, the J end lost 5 bases, and 3 bases lay between the germline ends. CDR3 in amino acids: CASNYQPQHF. CDR3 sequence (DNA): TGTGCCAGCAACTATCAGCCCCAGCATTTT.

This clonotype was observed many times. The CDR3 is CASSHTGAGSYNEQFF. CDR3 nucleotide sequence: TGTGCCAGTAGCCATACAGGGGCCGGCTCCTACAATGAGCAGTTCTTC. This rearrangement joins TRBV19 to TRBJ2-1; 7 bases map to TRBD1. The CDR3 is made up of 16 amino acids. The V segment lost 6 bases and the J segment 0 bases; nucleotides outside the gene matches: 8. Germline CDR1 is LNHDA and CDR2 is SQIVND (reference sequence).

This clonotype has more than one count but fewer than ten. The chain links TRBV25-1 to TRBJ2-3, with D hard to call. V was shortened by 8 bases and J by 4 bases, with 10 bases between the two germline ends. The germline gives CDR1 MGHDK, CDR2 SYGVNS. CDR3 length: 12 amino acids. CDR3 sequence (DNA): TGTGCCAGCGCCACAACATCAGATACGCAGTATTTT. It translates to CASATTSDTQYF.

This clonotype was detected many times. The J gene is TRBJ2-3, the V gene TRBV25-1, with D uncertain. Per germline, CDR1 MGHDK and CDR2 SYGVNS. There are 14 residues in the CDR3. The V end was cut by 4 bases, the J end by 1 base, with 9 bases between. The CDR3 DNA reads as TGTGCCAGCAGTGGGCCGATTCGCACAGATACGCAGTATTTT. Residues: CASSGPIRTDTQYF. Based on the CDR3 plus reference TRBV25-1 and TRBJ2-3, the full variable domain is EADIYQTPRYLVIGTGKKITLECSQTMGHDKMYWYQQDPGMELHLIHYSYGVNSTEKGDLSSESTVSRIRTEHFPLTLESARPSHTSQYLCASSGPIRTDTQYFGPGTRLTVL.

At least ten counts were recorded for this clonotype. This chain links TRBV29-1 with TRBJ2-7, with D perhaps matching TRBD1 (6 bases). Germline V gene data show CDR1 as SQVTM and CDR2 as ANQGSEA. With 5 bases removed from V and 3 bases from J, the gap between germline ends came to 17 bases. This CDR3 spans 14 amino acids. CDR3 DNA: TGCAGCGTTTCTGTGGGGGCGACTTTCTACGAGCAGTACTTC. Its translation is CSVSVGATFYEQYF.

Ten or more counts support this clonotype. The chain uses TRBV6-2 or TRBV6-3 and TRBJ1-5; D unresolved. The CDR3 loop spans 15 amino acids. Trimming stripped 3 bases from V and 0 bases from J, with 9 bases between. From germline, CDR1 is MNHEY and CDR2 SVGEGT. The CDR3 region is CASSYTMSSNQPQHF. CDR3 sequence (DNA): TGTGCCAGCAGTTATACCATGAGTAGCAATCAGCCCCAGCATTTT.

At least ten counts were recorded for this clonotype. This chain connects TRBV12-3 or TRBV12-4 to TRBJ2-6; D gene ambiguous. Deletions cut 3 bases from V and 1 base from J, with 7 bases between. The CDR3 consists of 15 residues. CDR3 in DNA: TGTGCCAGCAGTTTTCAGGCTTCTGGGGCCAACGTCCTGACTTTC. Protein sequence: CASSFQASGANVLTF.

This clonotype has a count of ten or more. This rearrangement joins TRBV9 to TRBJ1-5; D uncertain. The CDR3 is made up of 15 amino acids. V lost 0 bases, J lost 2 bases, and 9 bases lay in between. CDR1 SGDLS and CDR2 YYNGEE come from the germline V gene. The CDR3 protein is CASSVDGWGNQPQHF. The DNA for the CDR3 is TGTGCCAGCAGCGTAGATGGTTGGGGCAATCAGCCCCAGCATTTT.

This clonotype occurred many times. The chain couples TRBV18 to TRBJ1-4; D remains unclear. CDR3 length: 14 residues. Germline loops: CDR1 KGHSH, CDR2 LQKENI. V was cut by 3 bases and J by 5 bases, with 10 bases left in between. The chain's CDR3 is CASSPSAENEKLFF. The CDR3 DNA reads TGTGCCAGCTCACCTTCCGCGGAGAATGAAAAACTGTTTTTT.

This clonotype was picked up a small number of times. At one end the junction does not follow the germline gene, possibly because of a read error. The rearrangement links TRBV12-3 or TRBV12-4 to TRBJ2-6; 11 bases agree with TRBD1. The CDR3 has 18 residues. The CDR3 region is CASRPGQGVSTGANVLIF. The CDR3 coding sequence is TGTGCCAGCCGTCCGGGACAGGGGGTGAGCACTGGGGCCAACGTCCTGATTTTC.

This clonotype was counted at least ten times. The CDR3 sequence is CASKDRDSYNEQFF. CDR3 bases: TGTGCCAGTAAGGACAGGGACTCCTACAATGAGCAGTTCTTC. The V call is TRBV19, the J call TRBJ2-1; 8 bases align to TRBD1. CDR3 length: 14 amino acids. J lost 0 bases, V lost 7 bases, and 2 bases had no gene match. Germline CDR1 LNHDA, CDR2 SQIVND (reference sequence).

In this sample, this clonotype turned up many times. The chain is built from TRBV7-8 and TRBJ2-7; TRBD2 matches at 13 bases. Germline-derived CDR1 and CDR2 are SGHVS and FQNEAQ. The CDR3 length is 15 residues. With 5 bases clipped from V and 6 bases from J, the junction kept 7 bases outside the gene matches. CDR3 sequence: CASSIGTSGISEQYF. DNA for the CDR3: TGTGCCAGCAGCATTGGGACTAGCGGGATTAGCGAGCAGTACTTC.

This clonotype was counted between two and nine times. The V and J genes are TRBV4-3 and TRBJ2-7; TRBD2 matches at 8 bases. The V gene end was trimmed by 3 bases and the J gene end by 0 bases; junction bases not matched to a gene: 7. The CDR3 extends over 16 amino acids. Germline lookup yields CDR1 LGHNA and CDR2 YSLEER. CDR3 bases: TGCGCCAGCAGCCAGCAACTAGCGGAGAGCTCCTACGAGCAGTACTTC. It yields the protein CASSQQLAESSYEQYF.

This clonotype was picked up many times. V gene TRBV27 combines with J gene TRBJ1-1; D gene uncertain. In germline, CDR1 is MNHEY, CDR2 SMNVEV (reference sequence). V was trimmed by 7 bases and J by 2 bases, leaving 17 bases between them. The CDR3 runs 15 residues. The CDR3 is CASMAGFNQNTEAFF. The CDR3 DNA is TGTGCCAGCATGGCCGGTTTTAACCAAAACACTGAAGCTTTCTTT.

This clonotype showed up many times. V usage is TRBV10-3 and J usage is TRBJ1-1, with D perhaps TRBD1 (5 bases). Germline lookup yields CDR1 ENHRY and CDR2 SYGVKD. The CDR3 covers 14 residues. V lost 5 bases and J 2 bases, leaving 12 bases between the germline ends. The CDR3 DNA is TGTGCCATCAGTATCGACAGATTCAACACTGAAGCTTTCTTT. Translating it yields CAISIDRFNTEAFF.